This TCR beta chain is drawn from a study of blood T cell repertoires in COVID-19. As for the study in general: T cells, B-cell-depleted T cells, or PBMCs supplied cDNA or gDNA.

Trimming pared 3 bases from V and 3 bases from J, leaving 13 bases between. Germline CDR1 is SGHKS and CDR2 is YYEKEE (reference sequence). The CDR3 has 14 residues. Data came from immunoSEQ multiplex PCR; TCRdb stores just in-frame clones and leaves some out. The table shows 60,000 to 65,000 clones, with over 60% occurring only once. Sequencing was done on a sample of peripheral blood. This clonotype was obtained from a human donor in a cohort sampled during active COVID-19. V usage is TRBV5-5 and J usage is TRBJ2-7; D possibly corresponds to TRBD1 (5 bases). As DNA, the CDR3 is TGTGCCAGCAGCTCAGGGTTCTTGGACTACGAGCAGTACTTC. It specifies CASSSGFLDYEQYF.